One sample yielded the 3 T cell receptor beta chains listed below, sequenced in a study of regulatory T cells in long-lasting Graves disease. Time point here: newly diagnosed GD, antithyroid drugs for less than 3 months. Extracted PBMC RNA gave rise to the TCR library. With iRepertoire HTBI primers and Arm-PCR of CDR3 regions, TCR beta libraries were built. A single record per CDR3 protein comes from TCRdb applying MiXCR to the multiplex PCR reads. The sample yields around 330,000 distinct CDR3 sequences, roughly 18% seen once. Sequenced material: peripheral blood mononuclear cells (PBMCs), taken at new diagnosis, from a patient treated with antithyroid drugs. Receptors were obtained from a female donor with Graves disease.

The chain carries TRBV5-1 and TRBJ2-1; 10 positions agree with TRBD2. V was clipped by 5 bases and J by 5 bases; unmatched bases: 7. Germline V gene data show CDR1 as SGHRS and CDR2 as YFSETQ. The CDR3 sequence is 15 residues long. CDR3 region: CASRDSGRFHNEQFF. The CDR3 DNA follows: TGCGCCAGCAGGGATAGCGGGAGGTTCCACAATGAGCAGTTCTTC.

This clonotype was counted many times. V and J are TRBV24-1 and TRBJ2-3, with 11 nucleotides matching TRBD1. Per the germline V gene, CDR1 is KGHDR and CDR2 is SFDVKD. The V and J ends lost 10 bases and 4 bases, in that order; junction bases with no gene match: 6. The CDR3 contains 14 residues. The CDR3 loop reads CATSRTGGPDTQYF. CDR3 nucleotide sequence: TGTGCCACTTCTAGGACAGGGGGCCCAGATACGCAGTATTTT.

This clonotype occurred many times. The gene calls are TRBV5-8 and TRBJ1-1; TRBD1 matches at 10 bases. The CDR3 is 17 amino acids. The V and J ends lost 4 bases and 2 bases, in that order; junction bases with no gene match: 11. Germline-derived CDR1 and CDR2 are SGHTS and YDEGEE. CDR3 DNA sequence: TGTGCCAGCAGCCCCCCCACCGGGACAGGGGAAAACACTGAAGCTTTCTTT. Protein sequence: CASSPPTGTGENTEAFF.